Following are 12 T cell receptor beta chains from one sample sequenced in a study of Ad26.COV2.S vaccination and SARS-CoV-2 variants. TCRdb's copy holds only in-frame clones and misses some; the assay was immunoSEQ multiplex PCR. The sample has around 7,000 clones, 84% seen once. The sequences come from peripheral blood, collected after recovery from COVID-19. The source is a human donor who had recovered from COVID-19.

The V call is TRBV18, the J call TRBJ2-7, with 8 nucleotides matching TRBD2. The V and J ends lost 0 bases and 5 bases, in that order; junction bases with no gene match: 12. Germline CDR1 is KGHSH and CDR2 is LQKENI. This CDR3 spans 17 amino acids. The CDR3 DNA follows: TGTGCCAGCTCACCACCTCGGGCGGGCGGGGGGCCGGACGAGCAGTACTTC. Translating gives CASSPPRAGGGPDEQYF.

The V call is TRBV11-2, the J call TRBJ2-5; 8 nucleotides agree with TRBD2. The V gene end was trimmed by 4 bases and the J gene end by 2 bases; junction bases not matched to a gene: 9. Looked up from germline, CDR1 is SGHAT and CDR2 is FQNNGV. The CDR3 sequence is 16 residues long. CDR3 in amino acids: CASSSAGTRKQETQYF. Here the CDR3 DNA reads TGTGCCAGCAGCTCTGCCGGGACTAGAAAACAAGAGACCCAGTACTTC.

This clone was observed once. One end of the junction is discordant with germline, which a read error may explain. The chain links TRBV7-7 to TRBJ2-1; maybe TRBD1 (5 bases). This CDR3 contains 14 residues. Germline V gene lookup returns CDR1 SSHAT and CDR2 FNYEAQ (reference sequence). CDR3: CASSLGAGKGEQFF. The CDR3 DNA reads as TGTGCTAGCAGCTTGGGCGCAGGGAAGGGTGAGCAGTTCTTC.

V usage is TRBV7-9 and J usage is TRBJ1-2; D is unclear. The CDR3 has 11 amino acids. V gave up 3 bases and J gave up 8 bases, with 7 bases separating them. Germline V gives CDR1 SEHNR, CDR2 FQNEAQ (reference sequence). The DNA of the CDR3 is TGTGCCAGCAGCTTGGGTTTCGGCTACACCTTC. Protein product: CASSLGFGYTF.

This rearrangement joins TRBV19 to TRBJ2-1; TRBD2 agrees at 13 bases. The CDR3 has 15 residues. The J segment lost 10 bases and the V segment lost 7 bases, leaving 10 bases of the junction unmatched. Germline CDR1 is LNHDA and CDR2 is SQIVND (reference sequence). CDR3 sequence: CASNLLAGGPGEQFF. DNA of the CDR3: TGTGCCAGTAACCTACTAGCGGGAGGGCCAGGCGAGCAGTTCTTC. Looking up the rest from reference TRBV19 and TRBJ2-1 gives the full variable domain: DGGITQSPKYLFRKEGQNVTLSCEQNLNHDAMYWYRQDPGQGLRLIYYSQIVNDFQKGDIAEGYSVSREKKESFPLTVTSAQKNPTAFYLCASNLLAGGPGEQFFGPGTRLTVL.

The chain joins TRBV7-8 to TRBJ2-7; unclear D gene. This CDR3 spans 14 amino acids. The germline V and J ends were trimmed by 7 bases and 5 bases, with 18 bases remaining between them. Germline CDR1 SGHVS, CDR2 FQNEAQ. CDR3 sequence reads: CASIENWAADEQYF. The CDR3 nucleotides are TGTGCCAGCATCGAGAACTGGGCAGCCGACGAGCAGTACTTC.

The rearrangement links TRBV10-2 to TRBJ2-1, with 14 positions matching TRBD2. After removal of 7 bases from V and 7 bases from J, the junction contained 6 bases not matched to a gene. The germline V gene encodes CDR1 WSHSY and CDR2 SAAADI. This CDR3 comprises 15 residues. The CDR3 DNA follows: TGCGCCAGCACGGGACTAGCGGGGGCTGGGAATGAGCAGTTCTTC. Protein sequence: CASTGLAGAGNEQFF.

The rearrangement joins TRBV6-2 or TRBV6-3 to TRBJ2-5; D ambiguous. V lost 0 bases and J lost 0, with 2 bases in between. Germline lookup yields CDR1 MNHEY and CDR2 SVGEGT. The length of the CDR3 is 13 residues. The CDR3 reads CASSYSYQETQYF. CDR3 coding DNA: TGTGCCAGCAGTTACTCGTACCAAGAGACCCAGTACTTC.

The chain couples TRBV6-5 to TRBJ2-7; perhaps TRBD2 as D (7 bases). The CDR3 is 15 amino acids. Germline CDR1 MNHEY, CDR2 SVGAGI. Trimming shortened V by 1 base and J by 4 bases, and 14 bases separated the two germline ends. The CDR3 spells CASSYYGGGAYEQYF. Here the CDR3 DNA reads TGTGCCAGCAGTTACTACGGCGGGGGCGCGTACGAGCAGTACTTC.

V and J are TRBV12-3 or TRBV12-4 and TRBJ2-7; 9 positions match TRBD1. J gave up 3 bases and V 10 bases, and 4 bases lay outside the gene matches. This CDR3 contains 12 residues. The CDR3 protein is CATGTGNYEQYF. The CDR3 coding sequence is TGTGCCACCGGGACAGGGAACTACGAGCAGTACTTC.

CDR3 amino acids: CASSRRGRAINEQFF. The CDR3 DNA follows: TGTGCCAGCAGTCGGCGCGGGAGGGCCATAAATGAGCAGTTCTTC. The chain recombines TRBV6-5 with TRBJ2-1; 9 nucleotides match TRBD2. The V gene's germline CDR1 is MNHEY and CDR2 SVGAGI. This CDR3 is 15 amino acids long. With V trimmed by 5 bases and J by 7 bases, 9 bases remained unmatched.

This chain connects TRBV3-1 (or the pseudogene TRBV3-2) to TRBJ2-3, with 14 bases matching TRBD2. This CDR3 region has 15 residues. The germline V gene has CDR1 LGHDT and CDR2 YNNKEL (reference sequence). Trimming removed 4 bases from V and 6 bases from J; junction bases left unmatched: 3. CDR3 sequence: CASSLGTSGSDTQYF. CDR3 DNA sequence: TGTGCCAGCAGCCTTGGGACTAGCGGGAGCGATACGCAGTATTTT.